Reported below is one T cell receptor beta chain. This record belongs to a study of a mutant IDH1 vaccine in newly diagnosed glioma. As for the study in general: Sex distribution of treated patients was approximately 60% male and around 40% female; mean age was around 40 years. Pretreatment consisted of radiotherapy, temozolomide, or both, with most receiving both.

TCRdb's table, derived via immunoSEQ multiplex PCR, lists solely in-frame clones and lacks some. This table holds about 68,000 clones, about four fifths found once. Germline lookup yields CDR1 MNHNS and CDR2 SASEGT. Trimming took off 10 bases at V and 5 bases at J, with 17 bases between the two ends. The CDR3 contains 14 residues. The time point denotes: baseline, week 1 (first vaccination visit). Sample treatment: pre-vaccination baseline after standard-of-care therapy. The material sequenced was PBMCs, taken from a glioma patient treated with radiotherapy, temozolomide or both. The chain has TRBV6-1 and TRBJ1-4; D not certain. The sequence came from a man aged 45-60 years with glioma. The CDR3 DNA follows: TGTGCCACACGTAAGACGGGGAAGAATGAAAAACTGTTTTTT. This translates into CATRKTGKNEKLFF.